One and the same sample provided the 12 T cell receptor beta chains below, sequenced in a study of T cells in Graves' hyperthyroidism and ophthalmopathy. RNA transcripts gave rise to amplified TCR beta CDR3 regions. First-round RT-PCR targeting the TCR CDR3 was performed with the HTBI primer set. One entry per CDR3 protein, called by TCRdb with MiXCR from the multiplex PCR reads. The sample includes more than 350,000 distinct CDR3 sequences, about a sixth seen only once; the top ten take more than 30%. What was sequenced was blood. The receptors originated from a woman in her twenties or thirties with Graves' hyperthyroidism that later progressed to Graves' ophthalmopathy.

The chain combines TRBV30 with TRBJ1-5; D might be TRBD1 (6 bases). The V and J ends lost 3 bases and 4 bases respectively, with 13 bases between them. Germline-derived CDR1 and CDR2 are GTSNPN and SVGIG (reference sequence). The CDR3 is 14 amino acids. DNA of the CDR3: TGTGCCTGGAGCGCCGGGACACCGAATCAGCCCCAGCATTTT. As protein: CAWSAGTPNQPQHF.

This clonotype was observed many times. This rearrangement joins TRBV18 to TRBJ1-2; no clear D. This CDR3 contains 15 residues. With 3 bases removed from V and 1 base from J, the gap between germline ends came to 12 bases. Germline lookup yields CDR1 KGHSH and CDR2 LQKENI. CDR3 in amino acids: CASSPVSAVNYGYTF. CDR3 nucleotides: TGTGCCAGCTCACCCGTATCAGCAGTTAACTATGGCTACACCTTC.

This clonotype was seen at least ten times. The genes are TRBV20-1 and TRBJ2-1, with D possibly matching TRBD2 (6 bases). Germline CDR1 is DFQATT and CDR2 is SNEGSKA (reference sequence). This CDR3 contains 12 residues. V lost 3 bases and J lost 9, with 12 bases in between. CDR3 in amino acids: CSASTGVFEQFF. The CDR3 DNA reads TGCAGTGCTAGCACGGGAGTCTTTGAGCAGTTCTTC.

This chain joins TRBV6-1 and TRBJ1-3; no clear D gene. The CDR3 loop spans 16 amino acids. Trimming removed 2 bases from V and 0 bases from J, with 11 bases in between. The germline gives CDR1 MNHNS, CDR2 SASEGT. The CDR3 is CASSEPGWGSGNTIYF. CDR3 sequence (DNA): TGTGCCAGCAGTGAACCGGGATGGGGCTCTGGAAACACCATATATTTT.

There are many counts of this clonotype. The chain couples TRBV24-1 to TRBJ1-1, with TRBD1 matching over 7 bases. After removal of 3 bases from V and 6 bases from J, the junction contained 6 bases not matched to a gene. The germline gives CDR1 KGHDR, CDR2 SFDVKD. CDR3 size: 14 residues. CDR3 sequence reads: CATSDRQGPSEAFF. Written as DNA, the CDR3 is TGTGCCACCAGTGATCGACAGGGCCCGTCTGAAGCTTTCTTT.

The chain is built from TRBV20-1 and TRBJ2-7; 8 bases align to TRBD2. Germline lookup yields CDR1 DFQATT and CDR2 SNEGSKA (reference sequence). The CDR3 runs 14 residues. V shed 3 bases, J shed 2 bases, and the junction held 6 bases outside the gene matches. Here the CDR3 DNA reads TGCAGTGCTAGGGGGCTAGCGGGTGCCTACGAGCAGTACTTC. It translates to CSARGLAGAYEQYF.

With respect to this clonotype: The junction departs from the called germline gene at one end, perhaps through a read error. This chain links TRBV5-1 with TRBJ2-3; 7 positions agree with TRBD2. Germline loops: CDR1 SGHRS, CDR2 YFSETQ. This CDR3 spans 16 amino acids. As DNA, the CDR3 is TGTGCCAGCAGCCAACCTGGACTAGAAGACACAGATACGCAGTATTTT. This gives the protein CASSQPGLEDTDTQYF.

This chain's CDR3 is CASSVATGSGNTIYF. The CDR3 DNA is TGTGCCAGCAGCGTAGCTACGGGCTCTGGAAACACCATATATTTT. This chain connects TRBV9 to TRBJ1-3; D gene unclear. CDR1 and CDR2 (germline): SGDLS, YYNGEE. This CDR3 has 15 amino acids. V was clipped by 0 bases and J by 0 bases, with 7 bases between them.

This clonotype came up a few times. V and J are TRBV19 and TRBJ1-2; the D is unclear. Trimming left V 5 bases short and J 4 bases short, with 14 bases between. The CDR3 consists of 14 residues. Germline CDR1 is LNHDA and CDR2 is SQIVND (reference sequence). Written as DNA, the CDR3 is TGTGCCAGTAGTTTTGGTCGATCGATCTATGGCTACACCTTC. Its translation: CASSFGRSIYGYTF.

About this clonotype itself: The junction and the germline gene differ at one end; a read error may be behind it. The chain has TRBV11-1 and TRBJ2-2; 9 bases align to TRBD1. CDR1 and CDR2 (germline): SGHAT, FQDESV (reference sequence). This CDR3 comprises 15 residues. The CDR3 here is CASSLGQGSTGELFF. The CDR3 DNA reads TGTGCCAGCAGCTTGGGACAGGGCAGCACCGGGGAGCTCTTTTTT.

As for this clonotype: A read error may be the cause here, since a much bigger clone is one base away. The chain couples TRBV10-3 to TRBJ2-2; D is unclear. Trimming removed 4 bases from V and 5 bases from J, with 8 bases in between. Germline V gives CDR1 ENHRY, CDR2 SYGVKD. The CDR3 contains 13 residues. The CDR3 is CAISGTATGELFF. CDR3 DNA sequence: TGTGCCATCAGTGGGACCGCTACCGGGGAGCTGTTTTTT.

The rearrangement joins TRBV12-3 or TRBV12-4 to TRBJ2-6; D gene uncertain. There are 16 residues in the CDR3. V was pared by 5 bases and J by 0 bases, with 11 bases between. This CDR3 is CASSTGPYSGANVLTF. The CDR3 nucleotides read TGTGCCAGCAGTACCGGACCTTACTCTGGGGCCAACGTCCTGACTTTC.